The 18 T cell receptor beta chains presented below share a single source sample, sequenced in a study of cytomegalovirus exposure and HLA in healthy donors. With 60 Vbeta and 13 Jbeta primers, the PCR was carried out. Some clones are missing from TCRdb's copy, which holds only in-frame ones; the method was immunoSEQ multiplex PCR. Of roughly 26,000 clones listed, just under 70% are singletons. The sequencing sample was made of PBMCs. Receptors originate from a woman aged 45-60 years in good health and CMV-seronegative.

The rearrangement joins TRBV4-2 to TRBJ1-4; D call uncertain. Germline V gene lookup returns CDR1 LGHNA and CDR2 YNFKEQ. This CDR3 comprises 14 residues. Trimming left V 3 bases short and J 5 bases short, with 10 bases between. CDR3 nucleotide sequence: TGTGCCAGCAGCCAGCCGGGTTCAAATGAAAAACTGTTTTTT. The encoded protein is CASSQPGSNEKLFF.

CDR3 protein: CASSHADQGQGYTF. The CDR3 DNA sequence: TGTGCCAGCTCACATGCAGATCAGGGCCAGGGCTACACCTTC. V is TRBV18 and J is TRBJ1-2, with D tentatively TRBD1 (5 bases). This CDR3 is built from 14 residues. V lost 4 bases to trimming and J lost 8 bases, with 17 bases between them. Per the germline V gene, CDR1 is KGHSH and CDR2 is LQKENI.

This clone was seen once. CDR3 nucleotide sequence: TGTGCCGGCAAGACACAGGGGGGCAATCAGCCCCAGCATTTT. It specifies CAGKTQGGNQPQHF. This chain connects TRBV28 to TRBJ1-5, with TRBD1 matching 8 bases. The CDR3 length is 14 residues. The germline V gene has CDR1 MDHEN and CDR2 SYDVKM. Unmatched junction bases numbered 8, after V lost 11 bases and J lost 2 bases.

V and J are TRBV5-1 and TRBJ2-7; D not resolved. V dropped 3 bases and J dropped 1 base, with 5 bases sitting between them. Germline V lookup: CDR1 SGHRS, CDR2 YFSETQ. The length of the CDR3 is 12 residues. The CDR3 DNA reads TGCGCCAGCAGCTCCCCGTCCTACGAGCAGTACTTC. This gives the protein CASSSPSYEQYF.

The chain recombines TRBV29-1 with TRBJ1-2; D is perhaps TRBD1 (6 bases). The germline gives CDR1 SQVTM, CDR2 ANQGSEA. Trimming shortened V by 8 bases and J by 4 bases, and 17 bases separated the two germline ends. The CDR3 has 13 residues. CDR3 region: CSIQQGLSYGYTF. In DNA, the CDR3 is TGCAGCATCCAACAGGGATTATCCTATGGCTACACCTTC.

This chain joins TRBV2 and TRBJ2-3, with D possibly TRBD2 on 6 matching bases. Germline lookup yields CDR1 SNHLY and CDR2 FYNNEI. This CDR3 comprises 15 residues. Deletions cut 1 base from V and 0 bases from J, with 8 bases between. The CDR3 spells CASSEVGGSTDTQYF. The CDR3 nucleotides read TGTGCCAGCAGTGAAGTCGGGGGAAGCACAGATACGCAGTATTTT.

The table lists this clone with a few counts. This sequence joins TRBV10-3 and TRBJ1-4, with no clear D. V lost 3 bases and J lost 5, with 7 bases in between. Looked up from germline, CDR1 is ENHRY and CDR2 is SYGVKD. CDR3 size: 13 residues. The CDR3 loop reads CAISEAGNEKLFF. The CDR3 DNA reads TGTGCCATCAGTGAAGCGGGAAATGAAAAACTGTTTTTT.

DNA of the CDR3: TGTGCCAGCAGTGGCCGGGCGGGGGACACTGAAGCTTTCTTT. It is translated as CASSGRAGDTEAFF. The gene calls are TRBV6-5 and TRBJ1-1, with D possibly being TRBD1 (5 bases). From germline, CDR1 is MNHEY and CDR2 SVGAGI. CDR3 size: 14 residues. Trimming stripped 5 bases from V and 3 bases from J, with 13 bases between.

This chain links TRBV5-1 with TRBJ2-7, with 9 bases lining up with TRBD2. CDR3 length: 14 amino acids. CDR1 is SGHRS and CDR2 is YFSETQ in the germline V gene. V gave up 5 bases and J gave up 3 bases; unmatched junction bases: 6. CDR3 in DNA: TGCGCCAGCAGTCTGACTAGCGGAGGCTACGAGCAGTACTTC. It is translated as CASSLTSGGYEQYF.

This chain joins TRBV28 and TRBJ1-2; 8 positions match TRBD1. Germline values: CDR1 MDHEN, CDR2 SYDVKM. The CDR3 extends over 13 amino acids. J was trimmed by 8 bases and V by 6 bases; bases with no gene match: 8. The CDR3 sequence is CASRQGQVQGYTF. CDR3 DNA: TGTGCCAGCAGACAGGGACAGGTCCAGGGCTACACCTTC.

The chain is built from TRBV7-9 and TRBJ2-2, with 10 bases fitting TRBD2. Germline assignment: CDR1 SEHNR and CDR2 FQNEAQ (reference sequence). V lost 5 bases to trimming and J lost 7 bases; unmatched junction nucleotides: 10. The CDR3 spans 16 residues. The chain's CDR3 is CASSDEREGLVGELFF. Here the CDR3 DNA reads TGTGCCAGCAGCGACGAGCGGGAGGGCCTGGTCGGGGAGCTGTTTTTT. Full variable domain (missing parts from reference TRBV7-9 and TRBJ2-2): DTGVSQNPRHKITKRGQNVTFRCDPISEHNRLYWYRQTLGQGPEFLTYFQNEAQLEKSRLLSDRFSAERPKGSFSTLEIQRTEQGDSAMYLCASSDEREGLVGELFFGEGSRLTVL.

This chain joins TRBV13 and TRBJ1-2; 8 nucleotides line up with TRBD1. V was clipped by 0 bases and J by 4 bases; unmatched bases: 7. The CDR3 is made up of 16 amino acids. CDR1 and CDR2 from the germline V gene are PRHDT and FYEKMQ (reference sequence). CDR3 sequence (DNA): TGTGCCAGCAGCTTAGGCGGACAGGGCTCGGGCTATGGCTACACCTTC. This encodes CASSLGGQGSGYGYTF. The full variable domain, in which reference TRBV13 and TRBJ1-2 provide the parts outside the CDR3, is AAGVIQSPRHLIKEKRETATLKCYPIPRHDTVYWYQQGPGQDPQFLISFYEKMQSDKGSIPDRFSAQQFSDYHSELNMSSLELGDSALYFCASSLGGQGSGYGYTFGSGTRLTVV.

The V and J genes are TRBV29-1 and TRBJ1-1; D is perhaps TRBD1 (6 bases). CDR1 is SQVTM and CDR2 is ANQGSEA in the germline V gene. CDR3 size: 14 residues. Trimming pared 0 bases from V and 4 bases from J, leaving 12 bases between. CDR3 region: CSVEERGGGTEAFF. CDR3 bases: TGCAGCGTTGAAGAGCGGGGAGGGGGCACTGAAGCTTTCTTT.

The chain is built from TRBV5-6 and TRBJ2-3, with D maybe TRBD1 (5 bases). The V end lost 4 bases, the J end lost 2 bases, and 8 bases lay between the germline ends. The CDR3 is 13 residues long. Germline CDR1 and CDR2: SGHDT and YYEEEE. The CDR3 protein is CASSHRTTDTQYF. Written as DNA, the CDR3 is TGTGCCAGCAGCCACAGGACCACAGATACGCAGTATTTT.

The chain employs TRBV6-5 and TRBJ2-3; no clear D. V lost 6 bases and J lost 5, with 9 bases in between. CDR1 is MNHEY and CDR2 is SVGAGI in the germline V gene. This CDR3 spans 12 amino acids. CDR3 DNA sequence: TGTGCCAGCAGCCGAACCGGAGATACGCAGTATTTT. Translation: CASSRTGDTQYF.

The chain joins TRBV4-1 to TRBJ1-5; D remains unclear. V gave up 0 bases and J gave up 6 bases, with 12 bases separating them. The CDR3 loop spans 15 amino acids. From germline, CDR1 is MGHRA and CDR2 YSYEKL. In DNA form, the CDR3 reads TGCGCCAGCAGCCAAGAAGAATTTGGAGGTCAGCCCCAGCATTTT. Protein product: CASSQEEFGGQPQHF.

The chain links TRBV5-6 to TRBJ1-3; D is possibly TRBD1 (5 bases). CDR3 length equals 15 residues. V was cut by 5 bases and J by 0 bases, with 12 bases left in between. Germline assignment: CDR1 SGHDT and CDR2 YYEEEE. CDR3 DNA: TGTGCCAGCAGTCCTCCGGGACTCTCTGGAAACACCATATATTTT. Protein product: CASSPPGLSGNTIYF.

The chain carries TRBV1 and TRBJ2-5; the table gives TRBD2 as D, unverified against the DNA. TRBV1 is a documented pseudogene. The CDR3 covers 16 residues. CDR3 protein: CTSSQAHRDPKGTQYF. In DNA, the CDR3 is TGCACCAGCAGCCAAGCTCACCGGGATCCCAAGGGGACCCAGTACTTC.